This T cell receptor (beta chain) derives from a study of T cell responses to AZD1222 COVID-19 vaccine. Method: immunoSEQ multiplex PCR; TCRdb's copy keeps in-frame clones and lacks some. Of tens of thousands of clones listed, roughly 90% were seen once; the top ten hold just under 2%. Study outcomes and limitations: Spike was spanned by vaccine-associated CD4 TCRs, with dominance at 160-218 and 743-854. Spike-specific TCR breadth and depth were elevated following two AZD1222 doses. The study identified only 6 or 7 AZD1222 recipients as seropositive at baseline.

Worth noting for this clone: No antigen is known for it.

Trimming stripped 2 bases from V and 9 bases from J, with 10 bases between. The CDR3 is 12 residues long. The V gene's germline CDR1 is SNHLY and CDR2 FYNNEI. The sample here was peripheral blood, taken on day 0 of AZD1222 vaccination. The chain combines TRBV2 with TRBJ1-1, with unresolved D. This sequence was found in an adult in good health. The CDR3 region has the DNA TGTGCCAGCAGTGAAAGGAGGGTTCAAGCTTTCTTT. This encodes CASSERRVQAFF.